This is a list of T cell receptor beta chains from one sample in a study of T cell responses to AZD1222 COVID-19 vaccine. Only in-frame clones appear in the TCRdb table, and some are missing; sequencing was by immunoSEQ multiplex PCR. The sample lists approximately 180,000 clones, 92% occurring once. Sequencing was performed on peripheral blood, taken on day 0 of AZD1222 vaccination. The receptors originated from an adult in good health. Each CDR3 is given with its conserved first and last residue. A D gene is named only where the DNA matches it firmly. Only some rows state a clone size, as once, few, many or a class for expanded clones.

clone_size	v_call	j_call	cdr3_length	d_call	cdr3_aa	cdr3_nt
once	TRBV18	TRBJ1-3	16	TRBD1	CASSLPGQGGGNTIYF	TGTGCCAGCTCACTTCCGGGACAGGGAGGTGGAAACACCATATATTTT
NA	TRBV19	TRBJ2-7	14	NA	CASSIDLSSGEQYF	TGTGCCAGTAGTATAGATCTATCGTCTGGAGAGCAGTACTTC
NA	TRBV10-3	TRBJ2-7	16	TRBD1	CAISGPRDRGYYEQYF	TGTGCCATCAGTGGACCCCGGGACAGGGGTTACTACGAGCAGTACTTC
NA	TRBV28	TRBJ2-3	15	NA	CASSPRGGSTDTQYF	TGTGCCAGCAGTCCCCGGGGAGGTAGCACAGATACGCAGTATTTT
NA	TRBV6-2/TRBV6-3	TRBJ1-2	13	NA	CASSQGRVYGYTF	TGTGCCAGCAGCCAAGGTCGGGTTTATGGCTACACCTTC
NA	TRBV2	TRBJ2-6	14	NA	CASSLHNGANVLTF	TGTGCCAGCTCCCTCCATAATGGGGCCAACGTCCTGACTTTC
NA	TRBV9	TRBJ2-3	17	TRBD2	CASSGTSGRRSTDTQYF	TGTGCCAGCAGCGGGACTAGCGGGAGGCGGAGCACAGATACGCAGTATTTT
NA	TRBV15	TRBJ1-2	15	NA	CATSRDRSQVTGYTF	TGTGCCACCAGCAGAGATCGGTCCCAAGTGACTGGCTACACCTTC
NA	TRBV7-9	TRBJ1-2	13	NA	CASSLGGDYGYTF	TGTGCCAGCAGCTTAGGGGGGGACTATGGCTACACCTTC
NA	TRBV2	TRBJ1-2	14	NA	CASSEERDYYGYTF	TGTGCCAGCAGTGAGGAAAGGGACTACTATGGCTACACCTTC
NA	TRBV5-1	TRBJ2-7	14	NA	CASREGQYSYEQYF	TGCGCCAGCAGGGAAGGACAATACTCCTACGAGCAGTACTTC
NA	TRBV5-4	TRBJ1-2	14	TRBD1	CASSPGGTNYGYTF	TGTGCCAGCAGCCCAGGGGGCACAAACTATGGCTACACCTTC
NA	TRBV29-1	TRBJ2-1	14	TRBD1	CSVAGQGKGNEQFF	TGCAGCGTCGCGGGACAGGGCAAGGGGAATGAGCAGTTCTTC
NA	TRBV9	TRBJ2-3	16	NA	CASSLRSGTSTDTQYF	TGTGCCAGCAGCTTAAGATCCGGGACTAGCACAGATACGCAGTATTTT
NA	TRBV14	TRBJ1-1	14	TRBD1	CASSQGTGGTEAFF	TGTGCCAGCAGCCAGGGGACAGGGGGGACTGAAGCTTTCTTT
NA	TRBV4-1	TRBJ2-1	15	TRBD2	CASRLAGGDYNEQFF	TGCGCCAGCAGGCTCGCGGGAGGGGATTACAATGAGCAGTTCTTC
NA	TRBV2	TRBJ1-5	15	TRBD1	CASSARRTGDQPQHF	TGTGCCAGCAGTGCCCGGCGGACAGGGGACCAGCCCCAGCATTTT
once	TRBV7-2	TRBJ1-5	16	NA	CASSLGYGAPNQPQHF	TGTGCCAGCAGCTTAGGTTACGGAGCCCCGAATCAGCCCCAGCATTTT
NA	TRBV4-1	TRBJ1-1	13	NA	CASSQGIAPEAFF	TGCGCCAGCAGCCAAGGGATTGCGCCTGAAGCTTTCTTT
NA	TRBV13	TRBJ2-7	13	TRBD2	CASTTSGRYEQYF	TGTGCCAGCACGACTAGCGGGAGGTACGAGCAGTACTTC
NA	TRBV7-9	TRBJ2-1	18	TRBD2	CASSPRGGGPSSYNEQFF	TGTGCCAGCAGCCCCCGGGGGGGAGGGCCTAGCTCCTACAATGAGCAGTTCTTC
once	TRBV7-2	TRBJ2-1	15	TRBD2	CASSLGAGGLDEQFF	TGTGCCAGCAGCTTAGGGGCGGGGGGGCTTGATGAGCAGTTCTTC
once	TRBV4-2	TRBJ1-2	15	TRBD1	CASSQEPGGMHGYTF	TGTGCCAGCAGCCAAGAACCAGGGGGGATGCATGGCTACACCTTC
NA	TRBV25-1	TRBJ2-1	13	TRBD2	CATRLAGDYEQFF	TGTGCCACCAGACTAGCGGGAGATTATGAGCAGTTCTTC
NA	TRBV28	TRBJ1-2	14	TRBD1	CASSLRTGGYGYTF	TGTGCCAGCAGTTTAAGGACAGGGGGTTATGGCTACACCTTC
NA	TRBV5-1	TRBJ1-2	15	NA	CASSLAQAYQRGYTF	TGCGCCAGCAGCTTGGCCCAGGCCTACCAGAGGGGCTACACCTTC
NA	TRBV6-5	TRBJ1-2	13	NA	CASSPPTGAGYTF	TGTGCCAGCAGCCCGCCGACGGGGGCAGGCTACACCTTC
NA	TRBV30	TRBJ1-6	17	NA	CAWRGREKSSYNSPLHF	TGTGCCTGGAGGGGGAGAGAGAAGAGCTCCTATAATTCACCCCTCCACTTT
NA	TRBV11-2	TRBJ2-7	14	NA	CASSLGGSSYEQYF	TGTGCCAGCAGCTTAGGGGGTTCTTCCTACGAGCAGTACTTC
NA	TRBV19	TRBJ1-4	14	NA	CASSIQGTNEKLFF	TGTGCCAGTAGTATACAGGGAACTAATGAAAAACTGTTTTTT
NA	TRBV7-8	TRBJ1-1	12	NA	CASSLVPGEAFF	TGTGCCAGCAGCTTAGTGCCAGGAGAAGCTTTCTTT
NA	TRBV15	TRBJ2-4	14	NA	CATSTRVARNIQYF	TGTGCCACCAGCACCAGGGTAGCGAGAAACATTCAGTACTTC
NA	TRBV19	TRBJ1-5	14	NA	CATNRVMGNQPQHF	TGTGCCACCAACAGGGTTATGGGCAATCAGCCCCAGCATTTT
NA	TRBV18	TRBJ1-1	13	NA	CASSQLRNTEAFF	TGTGCCAGCTCCCAATTGAGGAACACTGAAGCTTTCTTT
NA	TRBV3-1/TRBV3-2	TRBJ2-1	14	TRBD2	CASNPSGRGNEQFF	TGTGCCAGCAATCCTAGCGGGAGAGGCAATGAGCAGTTCTTC
NA	TRBV19	TRBJ2-1	17	NA	CASSILVARSYYNEQFF	TGTGCCAGTAGTATATTGGTAGCGCGAAGCTACTACAATGAGCAGTTCTTC